Listed below are T cell receptor beta chains from one sample, sequenced in a study of control samples from healthy donors and cancer patients. Data came from immunoSEQ multiplex PCR; TCRdb stores just in-frame clones and leaves some out. This table has fewer than 85,000 clones, 94% appearing once. The sequencing input was blood. Receptor source: a woman in her twenties or thirties in good health. Each CDR3 is given with its conserved first and last residue. A D gene is named only where the DNA matches it firmly. Not every row has a clone size; where given, it reads once, few, many or a size class.

D | J | V | size | DNA | CDR3
NA | TRBJ1-2 | TRBV6-5 | NA | TGTGCCAGCACCGAAGTACCATCTGCGCGCTATGGCTACACCTTC | CASTEVPSARYGYTF
NA | TRBJ2-1 | TRBV11-2 | NA | TGTGCCAGCAGCCCCAGTCAAGGGGGAGGCAATGAGCAGTTCTTC | CASSPSQGGGNEQFF
NA | TRBJ2-3 | TRBV5-1 | NA | TGCGCCAGCACCCTCGCTCGCACAGATACGCAGTATTTT | CASTLARTDTQYF
NA | TRBJ1-2 | TRBV12-3/TRBV12-4 | NA | TGTGCCAGCAGTCGGATGGGCTATGGCTACACCTTC | CASSRMGYGYTF
TRBD1 | TRBJ1-1 | TRBV2 | NA | TGTGCCAGCAGTGGACAGGGGGGCACTGAAGCTTTCTTT | CASSGQGGTEAFF
NA | TRBJ2-1 | TRBV7-3 | NA | TGTGCCAGCAGCCCCCCTCCCTACAATGAGCAGTTCTTC | CASSPPPYNEQFF
TRBD1 | TRBJ1-1 | TRBV27 | NA | TGTGCCAGCAGTTTATCCGACAGGGCAGGACGGGACACTGAAGCTTTCTTT | CASSLSDRAGRDTEAFF
TRBD2 | TRBJ2-5 | TRBV3-1/TRBV3-2 | NA | TGTGCCAGCAGCCAAAGCGGGGGGGCATTGTCCCAGTACTTC | CASSQSGGALSQYF
TRBD2 | TRBJ2-7 | TRBV2 | NA | TGTGCCAGCAGGGGACCTAGCGGGGGGTCCTACGAGCAGTACTTC | CASRGPSGGSYEQYF
NA | TRBJ1-2 | TRBV2 | NA | TGTGCCAGCAAGAAAGGGGAGAGTGGCTACACCTTC | CASKKGESGYTF
NA | TRBJ2-1 | TRBV11-2 | NA | TGTGCCAGCAGCTTAGATCTCCAGGGAAGGGGCAATGAGCAGTTCTTC | CASSLDLQGRGNEQFF
NA | TRBJ1-5 | TRBV6-5 | once | TGTGCCAGCGGGACACGGAGCAATCAGCCCCAGCATTTT | CASGTRSNQPQHF
NA | TRBJ2-7 | TRBV4-1 | NA | TGCGCCAGCAGCCATAAAGAAGGGAGTGGCAGGGGTCGGCCGGAGCAGTACTTC | CASSHKEGSGRGRPEQYF
TRBD1 | TRBJ1-2 | TRBV19 | NA | TGTGCCAGTAGATCCGGGACAGGGGAAAGGTATGGCTACACCTTC | CASRSGTGERYGYTF
NA | TRBJ1-1 | TRBV29-1 | few | TGCAGCGTTGTTCGAGGGTCGGCCACTGAAGCTTTCTTT | CSVVRGSATEAFF
NA | TRBJ1-1 | TRBV7-2 | once | TGTGCCAGCAGCTTAGCTGGACGGCAGAACACTGAAGCTTTCTTT | CASSLAGRQNTEAFF
TRBD2 | TRBJ2-5 | TRBV5-1 | NA | TGCGCCAGCAGAGTCCAGGGAGGGGAAAAAGAGACCCAGTACTTC | CASRVQGGEKETQYF
TRBD1 | TRBJ1-4 | TRBV5-4 | NA | TGTGCCAGCAGCTCCGGGACAGCCGAAAAACTGTTTTTT | CASSSGTAEKLFF
NA | TRBJ1-2 | TRBV24-1 | NA | TGTGCCACCAGTGAGGACAGTTCTAACTATGGCTACACCTTC | CATSEDSSNYGYTF
TRBD1 | TRBJ1-6 | TRBV3-1/TRBV3-2 | NA | TGTGCCAGCAGCCAAGGGCAGACAGGGAATTCACCCCTCCACTTT | CASSQGQTGNSPLHF
TRBD1 | TRBJ1-1 | TRBV19 | NA | TGTGCCAGCAGAGACAGGGGGGGATTGCGCACTGAAGCTTTCTTT | CASRDRGGLRTEAFF
TRBD1 | TRBJ1-1 | TRBV5-4 | once | TGTGCCAGCAGCCGCGACAGGGCCGACACTGAAGCTTTCTTT | CASSRDRADTEAFF
NA | TRBJ1-3 | TRBV6-4 | NA | TGTGCCAGCGCCGCATACTCTGGAAACACCATATATTTT | CASAAYSGNTIYF
NA | TRBJ1-6 | TRBV3-1/TRBV3-2 | NA | TGTGCCAGCAGCCAAGAATGGGTTTTAACCTATAATTCACCCCTCCACTTT | CASSQEWVLTYNSPLHF
NA | TRBJ1-2 | TRBV5-1 | NA | TGCGCCAGCAGTCTCGGGACAAACTATGGCTACACCTTC | CASSLGTNYGYTF
TRBD1 | TRBJ1-2 | TRBV5-1 | NA | TGCGCCAGCAGACCTGTATTCCAGGGGGCGACGTTGGGCTACACCTTC | CASRPVFQGATLGYTF
NA | TRBJ1-1 | TRBV4-1 | NA | TGCGCCAGCAGCCAAGACAAGAACACTGAAGCTTTCTTT | CASSQDKNTEAFF
NA | TRBJ2-7 | TRBV7-9 | NA | TGTGCCAGCAGCGCATCCTACGAGCAGTACTTC | CASSASYEQYF
NA | TRBJ1-6 | TRBV9 | NA | TGTGCCAGCAGCGTGAGCCCAAGGGATTCACCCCTCCACTTT | CASSVSPRDSPLHF
TRBD1 | TRBJ1-6 | TRBV9 | once | TGTGCCAGCAGCGTAGCGGCCCCGACAGGGGGAAATTCACCCCTCCACTTT | CASSVAAPTGGNSPLHF
TRBD1 | TRBJ1-5 | TRBV4-1 | NA | TGCGCCAGCAGCCTGGGACAGCCTGGGCAGCCCCAGCATTTT | CASSLGQPGQPQHF
NA | TRBJ1-5 | TRBV7-8 | once | TGTGCTAGCAGCTTAGCGCCTAAGGGAGCGAGCAATCAGCCCCAGCATTTT | CASSLAPKGASNQPQHF
TRBD1 | TRBJ1-2 | TRBV30 | NA | TGTGCCTGGAGTTTAACTCGACAGGGTCGTGGCTACACCTTC | CAWSLTRQGRGYTF
NA | TRBJ1-3 | TRBV6-6 | NA | TGTGCCAGCAGTTACTCGGAGGAACTCTCTGGAAACACCATATATTTT | CASSYSEELSGNTIYF
NA | TRBJ1-2 | TRBV6-5 | NA | TGTGCCAGCAGTTACGGGACACCGGCTAACTATGGCTACACCTTC | CASSYGTPANYGYTF
TRBD2 | TRBJ2-1 | TRBV5-1 | once | TGCGCCAGCAGCAGGAGCGGGGGAAACAATGAGCAGTTCTTC | CASSRSGGNNEQFF
TRBD1 | TRBJ2-1 | TRBV5-5 | NA | TGTGCCAGCAGCCGCGGGGACAGGGATATCAATGAGCAGTTCTTC | CASSRGDRDINEQFF
NA | TRBJ1-1 | TRBV10-1 | NA | TGCGCCAGCAGTGAGACAAGGAACACTGAAGCTTTCTTT | CASSETRNTEAFF
NA | TRBJ2-1 | TRBV28 | NA | TGTGCCAGCAGTTTGACGGCCAAGTGGAATGAGCAGTTCTTC | CASSLTAKWNEQFF
NA | TRBJ1-5 | TRBV19 | NA | TGTGCCAGTAGTATTGGCAATCAGCCCCAGCATTTT | CASSIGNQPQHF
NA | TRBJ2-3 | TRBV19 | NA | TGTGCCAGTAGTATAGGCCCCCGGCGCACAGATACGCAGTATTTT | CASSIGPRRTDTQYF
NA | TRBJ1-6 | TRBV19 | NA | TGTGCCAGTACTACGACAGGTCATAATTCACCCCTCCACTTT | CASTTTGHNSPLHF
NA | TRBJ1-1 | TRBV18 | NA | TGTGCCAGCTCACCAACGCAGGGTGTGGACACTGAAGCTTTCTTT | CASSPTQGVDTEAFF
NA | TRBJ1-3 | TRBV6-5 | once | TGTGCCAGCATCAAGACCTCTCAAGGAAACACCATATATTTT | CASIKTSQGNTIYF
NA | TRBJ2-1 | TRBV28 | NA | TGTGCCAGCAGTCAAAGCGCGGCGGGCCCCTACAATGAGCAGTTCTTC | CASSQSAAGPYNEQFF
TRBD1 | TRBJ1-1 | TRBV30 | once | TGTGCCTGGAAAAAACAGGGGGTAAACACTGAAGCTTTCTTT | CAWKKQGVNTEAFF
NA | TRBJ2-3 | TRBV6-1 | NA | TGTGCCAGCAGTGAGCGGCTAGCACTTACGCAGTATTTT | CASSERLALTQYF
TRBD1 | TRBJ1-6 | TRBV30 | few | TGTGCCTGGACCCCAGGGGGTAATTCACCCCTCCACTTT | CAWTPGGNSPLHF